Listed here is a single T cell receptor beta chain. Its antigen remains unidentified. The data were taken from a study of shared clonotypes between healthy human individuals. Method: immunoSEQ multiplex PCR; TCRdb's copy keeps in-frame clones and lacks some. The sample yields around 2.5 million clones, under 95% seen once. Overall study results and limits: In a few donors, around 5% of naive CD4 clonotypes appeared in common.

Germline CDR1 reads SGHNT; CDR2 reads YYREEE (reference sequence). There are 14 residues in the CDR3. Trimming cost V 0 bases and J 6 bases, with 11 bases left between them. The chain couples TRBV5-4 to TRBJ2-3; possibly TRBD1 or TRBD2 for D (5 bases each). This sequence originates from a man between 18 and 35 years old in good health. Some clones in this sample may be carry-over from other donors' samples. Sample: naive CD4+ T cells from PBMCs. Noted subset: CD45RA+ positively selected. The CDR3 sequence is CASSLVGEWDTQYF. The CDR3 bases are TGTGCCAGCAGCTTGGTGGGGGAGTGGGATACGCAGTATTTT.